This T cell receptor (beta chain) was sequenced in a study of human T cells and chemical hapten exposure. Study as a whole: Weekly administration of diphenylcyclopropenone to the scalp of patients continued throughout the roughly 22-week study.

This clonotype was observed many times. Within the library, unique molecular identifiers were attached to each individual cDNA molecule. Using its own MiXCR run on the RACE reads, TCRdb lists one record per CDR3 protein. The sample lists roughly 360,000 distinct CDR3 sequences, approximately 4.4% occurring once. Time point reported: patch test 1, 2 weeks after DPC sensitization. Treatment given: therapeutic diphenylcyclopropenone sensitization with weekly scalp DPC. Each donor was an alopecia patient between 18 and 70 years of age who qualified for DPC. The origin of this receptor is a woman aged 45-60 years with alopecia areata. Some clones in this sample may be carry-over from other donors' samples. This specimen was whole blood, taken in connection with sensitization to the hapten diphenylcyclopropenone (DPC).

The CDR3 DNA is TGTGCCAGCAGTTCACTAGCGGGAGACGAGCAGTACTTC. It is translated as CASSSLAGDEQYF. The chain is built from TRBV27 and TRBJ2-7, with 11 bases matching TRBD2. V dropped 4 bases and J dropped 5; count of bases not matched to a gene: 1. Germline assignment: CDR1 MNHEY and CDR2 SMNVEV (reference sequence). The CDR3 totals 13 residues.